The 12 T cell receptor beta chains presented below share a single source sample, sequenced in a study of shared clonotypes between healthy human individuals. The protocol was immunoSEQ multiplex PCR, while the TCRdb copy is restricted to in-frame clones and leaves out a portion. The table records approximately 2.5 million clones, 90% to 95% of them present only once. The sequencing input was naive CD4+ T cells from PBMCs. The subset is: CD45RA+ positively selected. The receptors originated from a young man in good health. Some clones in this sample may be carry-over from other donors' samples.

The chain links TRBV5-1 to TRBJ2-7; the D gene could be TRBD1 or TRBD2 (6 bases each). Germline-derived CDR1 and CDR2 are SGHRS and YFSETQ. With 8 bases removed from V and 6 bases from J, the gap between germline ends came to 21 bases. The CDR3 spans 14 residues. The CDR3 is CASQPQGTVSEQYF. The CDR3 coding sequence is TGCGCCAGTCAACCTCAGGGGACTGTCTCCGAGCAGTACTTC.

This sequence joins TRBV7-6 and TRBJ1-3; 10 bases match TRBD1. V dropped 5 bases and J dropped 2; count of bases not matched to a gene: 12. CDR1 is SGHVS and CDR2 is FNYEAQ in the germline V gene. This CDR3 contains 18 residues. CDR3 region: CASSITAGTGDAGNTIYF. The CDR3 DNA sequence: TGTGCCAGCAGCATCACGGCCGGGACAGGGGATGCTGGAAACACCATATATTTT.

The genes are TRBV4-2 and TRBJ2-6; D remains unclear. This CDR3 spans 15 amino acids. Trimming took off 4 bases at V and 4 bases at J, with 11 bases between the two ends. Per germline, CDR1 LGHNA and CDR2 YNFKEQ. CDR3 in DNA: TGTGCCAGCAGCCGAGACTTGCGGGGGGCCAACGTCCTGACTTTC. This encodes CASSRDLRGANVLTF.

This rearrangement joins TRBV5-8 to TRBJ2-7, with 10 bases identical to TRBD1. Unmatched junction bases numbered 4, after V lost 4 bases and J lost 3 bases. CDR3 length: 14 residues. CDR1 is SGHTS, CDR2 YDEGEE, per germline. CDR3 protein: CASSRTGGDYEQYF. The CDR3, as DNA: TGTGCCAGCAGCCGGACAGGGGGAGACTACGAGCAGTACTTC.

The genes are TRBV5-1 and TRBJ2-3, with D possibly matching TRBD1 (5 bases). This CDR3 comprises 15 residues. Trimming left V 6 bases short and J 1 base short, with 15 bases between. Germline lookup yields CDR1 SGHRS and CDR2 YFSETQ. The CDR3 protein is CASTNPSRGTDTQYF. The CDR3 coding sequence is TGCGCCAGCACCAATCCGAGCAGGGGCACAGATACGCAGTATTTT.

J is TRBJ2-7 and V is TRBV10-3, with 9 bases lining up with TRBD1. V shed 1 base and J 7 bases; nucleotides not matched to a gene: 8. The CDR3 spans 15 residues. The germline V gene encodes CDR1 ENHRY and CDR2 SYGVKD. The CDR3 DNA reads as TGTGCCATCAGTGAGTTCCGGGACAGGGACGGTGAGCAGTACTTC. This translates into CAISEFRDRDGEQYF.

The chain has TRBV29-1 and TRBJ1-1, with no clear D. CDR3 length equals 13 residues. Trimming took 4 bases from V and 0 from J, leaving 9 bases between them. Germline V gives CDR1 SQVTM, CDR2 ANQGSEA. CDR3 nucleotide sequence: TGCAGCGTTGCGCAGATCATGAACACTGAAGCTTTCTTT. Residues: CSVAQIMNTEAFF.

V usage is TRBV13 and J usage is TRBJ1-5, with 7 positions matching TRBD1. CDR1 is PRHDT, CDR2 FYEKMQ, per germline (reference sequence). The CDR3 sequence is 16 residues long. Unmatched junction bases numbered 10, after V lost 4 bases and J lost 4 bases. CDR3 in amino acids: CASSSTRTGENQPQHF. The CDR3 DNA sequence: TGTGCCAGCAGCTCAACTAGGACAGGAGAGAATCAGCCCCAGCATTTT. Drawing the rest from reference TRBV13 and TRBJ1-5, the complete variable domain is AAGVIQSPRHLIKEKRETATLKCYPIPRHDTVYWYQQGPGQDPQFLISFYEKMQSDKGSIPDRFSAQQFSDYHSELNMSSLELGDSALYFCASSSTRTGENQPQHFGDGTRLSIL.

This chain connects TRBV4-1 to TRBJ1-3; D unresolved. The CDR3 is made up of 8 amino acids. Germline CDR1 and CDR2: MGHRA and YSYEKL. The V end lost 11 bases, the J end lost 11 bases, and 7 bases lay between the germline ends. This CDR3 is CAFHAIYF. The CDR3 region has the DNA TGCGCCTTCCATGCCATATATTTT.

The CDR3 nucleotides are TGCGCCAGCAAGCTCCCCTATAGCTCTGGAAACACCATATATTTT. It specifies CASKLPYSSGNTIYF. The chain employs TRBV10-1 and TRBJ1-3; the D is unclear. Germline V gene data show CDR1 as WNHNN and CDR2 as SYGVQD (reference sequence). Trimming took 7 bases from V and 0 from J, leaving 13 bases between them. This CDR3 spans 15 amino acids.

The V call is TRBV5-6, the J call TRBJ1-1, with D unclear. The V end was cut by 1 base, the J end by 7 bases, with 20 bases between. Germline V gives CDR1 SGHDT, CDR2 YYEEEE. This CDR3 spans 16 amino acids. CDR3 residues: CASSLFRRWKKIEAFF. CDR3 sequence (DNA): TGTGCCAGCAGCTTGTTTCGCAGGTGGAAGAAAATTGAAGCTTTCTTT.

This chain uses TRBV2 with TRBJ2-5; tentatively, D is TRBD1 (6 bases). Germline values: CDR1 SNHLY, CDR2 FYNNEI. The CDR3 runs 14 residues. The V and J ends lost 1 base and 3 bases respectively, with 9 bases between them. The DNA of the CDR3 is TGTGCCAGCAGTGAAGGGACAGCTAAAGAGACCCAGTACTTC. It yields the protein CASSEGTAKETQYF.